These 18 T cell receptor beta chains came from one sample sequenced in a study of long-term antiretroviral therapy in people with HIV. The run of the v3.0 immunoSEQ assay was at survey level. Sequenced by immunoSEQ multiplex PCR; TCRdb stores in-frame clones only, minus some. The repertoire holds tens of thousands of clones, with around 87% as singletons. The input for sequencing was unsorted PBMCs, taken 2.6 years after starting antiretroviral therapy. The source of these receptors is a woman between 50 and 59 years old with HIV.

This clone was counted a few times. The CDR3 region has the DNA TGTGCCAGCAGCTCCGGTGGAGTAGCGGGACTTAATGAGCAGTTCTTC. This sequence encodes CASSSGGVAGLNEQFF. V and J are TRBV9 and TRBJ2-1, with 8 bases identical to TRBD2. J gave up 7 bases and V 4 bases, and 13 bases lay outside the gene matches. The germline gives CDR1 SGDLS, CDR2 YYNGEE. The CDR3 covers 16 residues.

The CDR3 protein is CASSSYRDQPQHF. DNA for the CDR3: TGTGCCAGCAGCTCCTACAGGGATCAGCCCCAGCATTTT. The J gene is TRBJ1-5, the V gene TRBV7-2; tentatively, D is TRBD1 (6 bases). V lost 4 bases and J 5 bases, leaving 9 bases between the germline ends. Germline V lookup: CDR1 SGHTA, CDR2 FQGNSA. The CDR3 runs 13 residues.

This clone has only one observation. This chain connects TRBV28 to TRBJ2-7; a possible D gene is TRBD1 (6 bases). The CDR3 length is 13 residues. The ends were cut back, 3 bases at V and 6 bases at J, with 12 bases in the middle. Germline CDR1 is MDHEN and CDR2 is SYDVKM. In DNA, the CDR3 is TGTGCCAGCAGTTTGGCCACAGGGCCCGAGCAGTACTTC. This sequence encodes CASSLATGPEQYF. The whole variable domain, filled in from reference TRBV28 and TRBJ2-7, reads DVKVTQSSRYLVKRTGEKVFLECVQDMDHENMFWYRQDPGLGLRLIYFSYDVKMKEKGDIPEGYSVSREKKERFSLILESASTNQTSMYLCASSLATGPEQYFGPGTRLTVT.

V usage is TRBV27 and J usage is TRBJ2-7; 10 positions agree with TRBD2. The CDR3 length is 15 residues. V dropped 5 bases and J dropped 4; count of bases not matched to a gene: 8. The germline CDR1 and CDR2 sequences are MNHEY and SMNVEV (reference sequence). The CDR3 DNA is TGTGCCAGCAGTCCAACTAGCGGGAATCGGTACGAGCAGTACTTC. It specifies CASSPTSGNRYEQYF.

The genes are TRBV11-2 and TRBJ2-1, with 9 bases aligning to TRBD2. This CDR3 spans 15 amino acids. With V trimmed by 4 bases and J by 8 bases, 9 bases remained unmatched. CDR1 and CDR2 (germline): SGHAT, FQNNGV. CDR3 amino acids: CASSYRLAGVDEQFF. In DNA, the CDR3 is TGTGCCAGCAGCTACAGATTAGCGGGAGTGGATGAGCAGTTCTTC. The variable domain in full, with the rest retrieved from reference TRBV11-2 and TRBJ2-1, is EAGVAQSPRYKIIEKRQSVAFWCNPISGHATLYWYQQILGQGPKLLIQFQNNGVVDDSQLPKDRFSAERLKGVDSTLKIQPAKLEDSAVYLCASSYRLAGVDEQFFGPGTRLTVL.

The chain combines TRBV7-3 with TRBJ2-1; 8 nucleotides line up with TRBD2. CDR1 and CDR2 from the germline V gene are SGHTA and FQGTGA. V dropped 2 bases and J dropped 5; count of bases not matched to a gene: 8. This CDR3 comprises 16 residues. The CDR3 spells CASSLVIAGIHNEQFF. The CDR3 nucleotides are TGTGCCAGCAGCTTAGTAATAGCGGGAATACACAATGAGCAGTTCTTC.

The chain employs TRBV4-2 and TRBJ1-4, with a possible D match to TRBD1 (6 bases). CDR1 is LGHNA and CDR2 is YNFKEQ in the germline V gene. The CDR3 runs to 18 residues. Trimming left V 0 bases short and J 0 bases short, with 14 bases between. This chain's CDR3 is CASSQETPWTATNEKLFF. The DNA for the CDR3 is TGTGCCAGCAGCCAAGAAACCCCGTGGACAGCAACTAATGAAAAACTGTTTTTT.

The rearrangement links TRBV10-3 to TRBJ2-3; possible D gene TRBD2, 6 bases. The CDR3 sequence is 13 residues long. Trimming pared 2 bases from V and 3 bases from J, leaving 6 bases between. The germline V gene encodes CDR1 ENHRY and CDR2 SYGVKD. CDR3 DNA: TGTGCCATCAGTGAGGGGGGGACAGATACGCAGTATTTT. This translates into CAISEGGTDTQYF.

The V call is TRBV14, the J call TRBJ1-1, with D tentatively TRBD1 (6 bases). Germline assignment: CDR1 SGHDN and CDR2 FVKESK. The CDR3 covers 16 residues. V dropped 0 bases and J dropped 2 bases, with 13 bases sitting between them. CDR3 sequence reads: CASSQDGGGSNTEAFF. CDR3 coding DNA: TGTGCCAGCAGCCAAGACGGAGGGGGGAGCAACACTGAAGCTTTCTTT.

V is TRBV6-1 and J is TRBJ2-5; D is uncertain. This CDR3 region has 14 residues. Looked up from germline, CDR1 is MNHNS and CDR2 is SASEGT. V lost 6 bases and J lost 4, with 15 bases in between. The CDR3 DNA sequence: TGTGCCAGCAGCGACCCCGGGTTCTCAGAGACCCAGTACTTC. Encoded protein: CASSDPGFSETQYF.

The gene calls are TRBV2 and TRBJ2-1; D is possibly TRBD1 (6 bases). This CDR3 has 14 amino acids. V was clipped by 7 bases and J by 4 bases, with 14 bases between them. CDR1 and CDR2 from the germline V gene are SNHLY and FYNNEI. The CDR3 is CASMSGTYYNEQFF. CDR3 sequence (DNA): TGTGCCAGCATGTCCGGGACATATTACAATGAGCAGTTCTTC.

The chain combines TRBV29-1 with TRBJ1-2; a possible D gene is TRBD1 (5 bases). CDR3 length: 13 amino acids. Trimming shortened V by 4 bases and J by 3 bases, and 12 bases separated the two germline ends. Germline V gives CDR1 SQVTM, CDR2 ANQGSEA. CDR3 nucleotides: TGCAGCGTTGTTGGGGGAAAGGACTATGGCTACACCTTC. Its translation is CSVVGGKDYGYTF.

This chain connects TRBV7-8 to TRBJ2-1, with TRBD2 matching over 13 bases. The CDR3 is 19 residues long. With V trimmed by 3 bases and J by 0 bases, 8 bases remained unmatched. The germline CDR1 and CDR2 sequences are SGHVS and FQNEAQ. The CDR3 spells CASSFPGLAGLSSYNEQFF. The CDR3 bases are TGTGCCAGCAGCTTTCCGGGACTAGCGGGGCTAAGCTCCTACAATGAGCAGTTCTTC.

The V call is TRBV28, the J call TRBJ2-7; TRBD2 aligns across 9 bases. V shed 10 bases, J shed 4 bases, and the junction held 11 bases outside the gene matches. From germline, CDR1 is MDHEN and CDR2 SYDVKM. The CDR3 length is 14 residues. CDR3 nucleotide sequence: TGTGCCATCACGGAACATAGCGGGAGTTACGAGCAGTACTTC. Amino acids: CAITEHSGSYEQYF.

The chain joins TRBV7-9 to TRBJ2-7, with D maybe TRBD1 (6 bases). V was clipped by 5 bases and J by 3 bases, with 11 bases between them. Germline V gives CDR1 SEHNR, CDR2 FQNEAQ (reference sequence). The CDR3 totals 13 residues. The CDR3 region has the DNA TGTGCCAGCAGCCACAGGGTCAGCTACGAGCAGTACTTC. It codes for CASSHRVSYEQYF.

The rearrangement joins TRBV10-1 to TRBJ2-1, with D perhaps TRBD1 or TRBD2 (6 bases each). Trimming took 4 bases from V and 9 from J, leaving 22 bases between them. The CDR3 runs 16 residues. Per germline, CDR1 WNHNN and CDR2 SYGVQD (reference sequence). CDR3 nucleotides: TGCGCCAGCAGTGTCCCGTGGATAGCGGAGGGGGGTGAGCAGTTCTTC. As protein: CASSVPWIAEGGEQFF.

This clone was counted only a few times. The chain uses TRBV5-6 and TRBJ1-2; D is uncertain. The CDR3 is made up of 13 amino acids. Germline values: CDR1 SGHDT, CDR2 YYEEEE. V was shortened by 4 bases and J by 7 bases, with 14 bases between the two germline ends. CDR3: CASSVDHSSGYTF. As DNA, the CDR3 is TGTGCCAGCAGCGTCGACCATTCCTCTGGCTACACCTTC.

The chain joins TRBV5-1 to TRBJ2-7; D gene uncertain. The V and J ends lost 3 bases and 2 bases respectively, with 9 bases between them. The CDR3 has 13 residues. Per the germline V gene, CDR1 is SGHRS and CDR2 is YFSETQ. The CDR3 protein is CASSSHPTYEQYF. The CDR3 coding sequence is TGCGCCAGCAGCTCGCACCCGACCTACGAGCAGTACTTC.